The following is a TCR beta chain sequence with its context. What it binds is unknown. The source of the sample is a study of T-cell memory formation after mild COVID-19. CDR1 SQVTM and CDR2 ANQGSEA come from the germline V gene. Trimming pared 4 bases from V and 7 bases from J, leaving 17 bases between. The CDR3 totals 15 residues. Whole-study results and caveats: Researchers could not confirm that second-wave clones peaking on day 37 targeted SARS-CoV-2.

TCRdb passed the 5' RACE reads through MiXCR, listing each CDR3 protein once. The sample holds approximately 560,000 distinct CDR3 sequences, around 16% seen once. The source of this sequence is an adult woman who had mild COVID-19 (a few samples of this study predate the infection). Cell type and time point are not known. The specimen sequenced was PBMCs or a T cell subset sorted from them (not recorded which). This chain links TRBV29-1 with TRBJ1-6; D uncertain. In DNA, the CDR3 is TGCAGCGTTGTGGTAAACACGGAAAGGAATTCACCCCTCCACTTT. It specifies CSVVVNTERNSPLHF.